The clone carrying this T cell receptor (beta chain) was counted a few times. Antigen unknown. In the PCR, 60 Vbeta and 13 Jbeta primers were used. Clones were sequenced by immunoSEQ multiplex PCR, and TCRdb holds only the in-frame ones, with some missing. The sample includes approximately 240,000 clones, about 81% of them seen just once. This specimen comes from a study of cytomegalovirus exposure and HLA in healthy donors. Study background: Roughly 85 million unique TCRs from HLA-typed donors made up an early data release.

Findings of the study overall: Earlier findings revealed that most TCR beta V segments proved productive either about 90% or about 30% of the time. TCR beta sequences reportedly predicted the HLA-A and HLA-B alleles of most subjects accurately. In a later analysis, V- and J-gene trimming of beta chains associated with a DCLRE1C missense variant, replicated independently.

Trimming cost V 0 bases and J 0 bases, with 6 bases left between them. The CDR3 is 15 amino acids. CDR1 and CDR2 (germline): MNHEY, SVGAGI. The TCR was taken from a woman between 40 and 55 years old in good health and CMV-seropositive. Sequenced sample: PBMCs. The chain carries TRBV6-5 and TRBJ1-5; possible D gene TRBD1, 5 bases. The CDR3 reads CASSYSTDSNQPQHF. The CDR3 DNA follows: TGTGCCAGCAGTTACTCGACAGATAGCAATCAGCCCCAGCATTTT.